Listed below are T cell receptor beta chains from one sample, sequenced in a study of beta chain features in type 1 diabetes. Sequenced by immunoSEQ multiplex PCR; TCRdb stores in-frame clones only, minus some. The sample lists 310,000 or so clones; about 15% were seen once. The sequenced sample consisted of naive CD4+ T cells from blood. The source of these receptors is a man in his late teens or twenties with type 1 diabetes. The CDR3 runs from the conserved cysteine through the conserved F or W. The D gene is left open where the match is weak. The size field is filled for only some rows; it gives once, few, many or a size class.

J gene | D gene | V gene | clone size | CDR3 protein | CDR3 DNA
TRBJ2-7 | NA | TRBV7-9 | few | CASSLAYGGWQF | TGTGCCAGCAGCTTAGCGTACGGGGGTTGGCAGTTC
TRBJ1-6 | NA | TRBV7-9 | few | CASSSGTRSYSPLHF | TGTGCCAGCAGCTCCGGGACACGGTCTTATTCACCCCTCCACTTT
TRBJ2-6 | NA | TRBV9 | few | CASSVDDRPTSGANVLTF | TGTGCCAGCAGCGTAGATGACAGACCCACCTCTGGGGCCAACGTCCTGACTTTC
TRBJ1-2 | TRBD1 | TRBV28 | NA | CASSFTTGAYGYTF | TGTGCCAGCAGTTTTACAACAGGGGCCTATGGCTACACCTTC
TRBJ2-1 | TRBD2 | TRBV7-7 | few | CASSPGTSGLNEQFF | TGTGCCAGCAGCCCCGGGACTAGCGGACTCAATGAGCAGTTCTTC
TRBJ2-3 | TRBD2 | TRBV4-3 | NA | CASSQDPGPGGGPDTQYF | TGCGCCAGCAGCCAAGATCCTGGTCCCGGGGGGGGACCAGATACGCAGTATTTT
TRBJ2-5 | NA | TRBV11-2 | few | CASSTHRGRETQYF | TGTGCCAGCAGCACCCACCGGGGGAGAGAGACCCAGTACTTC
TRBJ2-7 | TRBD1 | TRBV28 | few | CASSFPDRGREQYF | TGTGCCAGCAGTTTCCCAGACAGGGGCCGGGAGCAGTACTTC
TRBJ1-2 | NA | TRBV29-1 | NA | CSGSTFNYGYTF | TGCAGCGGCTCGACATTTAACTATGGCTACACCTTC
TRBJ1-5 | NA | TRBV19 | few | CASSIVGHTNQPQHF | TGTGCCAGTAGCATCGTTGGACATACTAATCAGCCCCAGCATTTT
TRBJ1-2 | TRBD1 | TRBV30 | few | CAWNPGGYGYTF | TGTGCCTGGAACCCAGGGGGGTATGGCTACACCTTC
TRBJ1-1 | NA | TRBV9 | few | CASSERGASWTEAFF | TGTGCCAGCAGCGAGCGGGGTGCGAGCTGGACTGAAGCTTTCTTT
TRBJ1-2 | NA | TRBV28 | NA | CASCQENYGYTF | TGTGCCAGTTGCCAAGAGAACTATGGCTACACCTTC
TRBJ2-1 | NA | TRBV25-1 | NA | CASSPSSGSYNEQFF | TGTGCCAGCAGCCCGTCCAGCGGATCATACAATGAGCAGTTCTTC
TRBJ2-5 | TRBD2 | TRBV5-1 | NA | CASSLGTSDETQYF | TGCGCCAGCAGCTTGGGGACTAGCGACGAGACCCAGTACTTC
TRBJ2-1 | NA | TRBV2 | few | CASIYPDNEQFF | TGTGCCAGCATATATCCCGACAATGAGCAGTTCTTC
TRBJ1-4 | NA | TRBV5-1 | few | CASSLQGREEKLFF | TGCGCCAGCAGTCTACAGGGCCGTGAGGAAAAACTGTTTTTT
TRBJ2-7 | NA | TRBV5-4 | NA | CASSLGRGLGQLGQYF | TGTGCCAGCAGCCTGGGACGAGGGTTGGGACAACTAGGGCAGTACTTC
TRBJ2-7 | TRBD1 | TRBV7-2 | few | CASSPMGQAYEQYF | TGTGCCAGCAGCCCGATGGGACAGGCCTACGAGCAGTACTTC
TRBJ2-7 | NA | TRBV7-9 | NA | CASSPDASKGLEQYF | TGTGCCAGCAGCCCAGACGCTAGCAAGGGACTCGAGCAGTACTTC
TRBJ2-3 | NA | TRBV11-2 | NA | CASSLVQAPGDTQYF | TGTGCCAGCAGCTTAGTACAAGCGCCGGGAGATACGCAGTATTTT
TRBJ2-7 | NA | TRBV30 | NA | CAYNYEQYF | TGTGCCTATAACTACGAGCAGTACTTC
TRBJ2-7 | TRBD2 | TRBV27 | NA | CASPRPSGGHSYEQYF | TGTGCCAGCCCCCGTCCTAGCGGGGGGCACTCCTACGAGCAGTACTTC
TRBJ2-7 | NA | TRBV4-2 | few | CASSQSRGMGYYEQYF | TGTGCCAGCAGCCAATCACGGGGAATGGGGTACTACGAGCAGTACTTC
TRBJ2-3 | TRBD2 | TRBV20-1 | NA | CSARAGTRQYF | TGCAGTGCTAGGGCCGGGACTAGGCAGTATTTT
TRBJ2-5 | TRBD1 | TRBV7-2 | NA | CASSYQGQGRETQYF | TGTGCCAGCAGCTACCAGGGACAGGGGAGAGAGACCCAGTACTTC
TRBJ1-1 | NA | TRBV5-1 | few | CASSPARDITEAFF | TGCGCCAGCAGTCCTGCACGGGACATCACTGAAGCTTTCTTT
TRBJ2-1 | TRBD2 | TRBV6-6 | few | CASSRAGTSRRGEQFF | TGTGCCAGCAGTAGGGCCGGGACTAGCCGGAGAGGTGAGCAGTTCTTC
TRBJ2-7 | NA | TRBV4-3 | NA | CASSQGAWQQGVREQYF | TGCGCCAGCAGCCAAGGGGCTTGGCAACAGGGAGTACGCGAGCAGTACTTC
TRBJ2-7 | TRBD2 | TRBV4-2 | few | CASSQPSGLAGGEHYEQYF | TGTGCCAGCAGCCAACCAAGCGGGCTAGCGGGAGGGGAACACTACGAGCAGTACTTC
TRBJ1-2 | NA | TRBV27 | NA | CASSSLDRPNYGYTF | TGTGCCAGCAGTTCCCTCGACAGGCCTAACTATGGCTACACCTTC
TRBJ1-1 | NA | TRBV30 | NA | CAWIPTIIRDTEAFF | TGTGCCTGGATCCCCACTATAATTCGGGACACTGAAGCTTTCTTT